The rows below give T cell receptor beta chains drawn from one sample of a study of cytomegalovirus exposure and HLA in healthy donors. Here immunoSEQ multiplex PCR was the method, and the copy in TCRdb shows in-frame clones only, minus some. The repertoire includes fewer than 150,000 clones, roughly 77% of them detected once, and less than 5% sits in the top ten. Sequencing was done on a sample of PBMCs. The receptors shown here come from a man aged 25-45 years in good health. Each CDR3 is given with its conserved first and last residue. The D gene is left open where the match is weak. The listing skips clone size in some rows; elsewhere it reads once, few, many or a size class.

V gene	J gene	D gene	clone size	CDR3 DNA	CDR3 protein
TRBV4-1	TRBJ2-7	TRBD2	-	TGCGCCAGCAGCCCATATTGGGGGACTAGCAGAATTTACGAGCAGTACTTC	CASSPYWGTSRIYEQYF
TRBV21-1	TRBJ2-7	-	-	TGTGCCAGCAGCAAAGCGCGTACAGGGGGCGACGAGCAGTACTTC	CASSKARTGGDEQYF
TRBV5-1	TRBJ2-3	TRBD2	-	TGCGCCAGCAGCTTGGTACCCCACCGGGAGGTAATCACAGATACGCAGTATTTT	CASSLVPHREVITDTQYF
TRBV5-1	TRBJ2-7	TRBD1	-	TGCGCCAGCAGCTCTACAGGGGACGAGCAGTACTTC	CASSSTGDEQYF
TRBV19	TRBJ1-3	-	once	TGTGCCAGTAGCCTAAACTCTGGAAACACCATATATTTT	CASSLNSGNTIYF
TRBV19	TRBJ1-1	-	-	TGTGCCAGTATTGATTTCGGAGGGGTGGCTGAAGCTTTCTTT	CASIDFGGVAEAFF
TRBV6-5	TRBJ2-1	TRBD2	few	TGTGCCAGCAGGGGACTAGCGGGCGAGCAGTTCTTC	CASRGLAGEQFF
TRBV27	TRBJ2-7	-	-	TGTGCCAGCAGTCCCAGGGGCGGCTCCTACGAGCAGTACTTC	CASSPRGGSYEQYF
TRBV11-2	TRBJ2-7	TRBD2	-	TGTGCCAGCAGTCCAGCTCTCCTAGCGGGAGCGGGGTTC	CASSPALLAGAGF
TRBV5-1	TRBJ2-2	TRBD2	-	TGCGCCAGCAGCTTGGGACTAGCGGGAGCCACCGGGGAGCTGTTTTTT	CASSLGLAGATGELFF
TRBV5-1	TRBJ2-2	-	-	TGCGCCAGCAGACCGCGGCCTAGCCCCACCGGGGAGCTGTTTTTT	CASRPRPSPTGELFF
TRBV11-3	TRBJ2-2	-	-	TGTGCCAGCAGCTTAGGCGGAGGTCTCGGGGAGCTGTTTTTT	CASSLGGGLGELFF
TRBV9	TRBJ2-5	TRBD2	-	TGTGCCAGCAGCGTCGGGACTAGCGCCCGGGAGACCCAGTACTTC	CASSVGTSARETQYF
TRBV18	TRBJ1-2	-	-	TGTGCCAGCTCACCACGACAGGATCATGGCTACACCTTC	CASSPRQDHGYTF
TRBV7-7	TRBJ1-1	TRBD1	few	TGTGCTAGTCCCCGGGACAGGGGCCCCGAGAACACTGAAGCTTTCTTT	CASPRDRGPENTEAFF
TRBV6-5	TRBJ2-5	-	-	TGTGCCAGCAGTGAGGGACACTTACAAGAGACCCAGTACTTC	CASSEGHLQETQYF
TRBV7-2	TRBJ2-7	-	-	TGTGCCAGCAGCTTTGTTGGAGGGGGGGGTACCGAGCAGTACTTC	CASSFVGGGGTEQYF
TRBV5-1	TRBJ1-2	-	-	TGCGCCAGCAGCTTGGGCAACCAGGGGCCCTATGGCTACACCTTC	CASSLGNQGPYGYTF
TRBV27	TRBJ1-5	-	-	TGTGCCAGCAGTTTGGGTGGGGGAGGGGGGAAGCATTTT	CASSLGGGGGKHF
TRBV5-1	TRBJ2-5	-	-	TGCGCCAGCAGCTTCGGGATCAACCAAGAGACCCAGTACTTC	CASSFGINQETQYF
TRBV6-1	TRBJ2-1	-	-	TGTGCCAGCAGTGAAAGAGGTGGCAATGAGCAGTTCTTC	CASSERGGNEQFF
TRBV27	TRBJ1-2	TRBD1	-	TGTGCCAGCAGCCGGAGGGTAGAGACAGGGAACTATGGCTACACCTTC	CASSRRVETGNYGYTF
TRBV11-2	TRBJ2-7	TRBD2	-	TGTGCCAGCCGAACTCGACTAGCAAATCCGTACGAGCAGTACTTC	CASRTRLANPYEQYF
TRBV30	TRBJ2-3	TRBD2	-	TGTGCCTGTAAACTAGCGGGAGCCACAGATACGCAGTATTTT	CACKLAGATDTQYF
TRBV10-3	TRBJ1-3	TRBD1	-	TGTGCCAGCAGTACGGGACAGGGAAGCTCTGGAAACACCATATATTTT	CASSTGQGSSGNTIYF
TRBV7-9	TRBJ2-1	TRBD1	-	TGTTCCAGCAGCTCCTTCCAGGGGGCACAGGATGAGCAGTTCTTC	CSSSSFQGAQDEQFF
TRBV5-1	TRBJ1-5	-	-	TGCGCCAGCAGCCCGGACAGCCCTGGTGGGGGTAGGCCCCAGCATTTT	CASSPDSPGGGRPQHF
TRBV6-6	TRBJ1-3	TRBD1	-	TGTGCCAGCAGCTTCGGGACAGCTGGAAACACCATATATTTT	CASSFGTAGNTIYF
TRBV11-2	TRBJ2-2	-	few	TGTGCCAGCAGCCCCCCTTCGCGGAGCGGGGAGCTGTTTTTT	CASSPPSRSGELFF
TRBV6-4	TRBJ1-5	TRBD1	once	TGTGCCAGCCAAAGGACAGGGGACCGGTGGCCCCAGCATTTT	CASQRTGDRWPQHF
TRBV27	TRBJ1-5	TRBD1	-	TGTGCCAGCAGTTTATTACCCGGACAGGGGGATCAGCCCCAGCATTTT	CASSLLPGQGDQPQHF
TRBV29-1	TRBJ2-7	-	-	TGCAGCGTTGAAGTCGGGATAGGGTACGAGCAGTACTTC	CSVEVGIGYEQYF
TRBV6-4	TRBJ2-1	TRBD2	medium-sized	TGTGCCAGCAGTGGCGGACTAGCGGGAGATGAGCAGTTCTTC	CASSGGLAGDEQFF
TRBV6-6	TRBJ2-3	TRBD2	-	TGTGCCAGCAGTTACGCCCTACTAGCGAGCCGGTATTTT	CASSYALLASRYF
TRBV28	TRBJ1-1	-	-	TGTGCCAGCAGTTTACAGGGATCGAACACTGAAGCTTTCTTT	CASSLQGSNTEAFF
TRBV19	TRBJ2-7	TRBD2	-	TGTGCCAGTAGTGCGGGACTAGCTAACTTTTCCTACGAGCAGTACTTC	CASSAGLANFSYEQYF
TRBV5-1	TRBJ2-7	TRBD2	-	TGCGCCAGCCAAACTCGGGGGGGGTCCAGCTCCTACGAGCAGTACTTC	CASQTRGGSSSYEQYF
TRBV2	TRBJ1-3	-	medium-sized	TGTGCCAGCAGTGAAGCGCGCGGCAGCGACTTAAACACCATATATTTT	CASSEARGSDLNTIYF
TRBV19	TRBJ2-7	TRBD1	-	TGTGCCAGTAGTAACCACAGGGGAGCGGACGAGCAGTACTTC	CASSNHRGADEQYF
TRBV9	TRBJ2-6	-	-	TGTGCCAGCAGCCACAGTCCCCTCATCAGGCGCTCTGGGGCCAACGTCCTGACTTTC	CASSHSPLIRRSGANVLTF
TRBV6-4	TRBJ2-1	TRBD2	-	TGTGCCAGCAGTGATGGGCGGGAGGTAGGCGAGCAGTTCTTC	CASSDGREVGEQFF
TRBV19	TRBJ2-1	-	-	TGTGCCAGTTGCCGGGATCCAGCAGTCAATGAGCAGTTCTTC	CASCRDPAVNEQFF
TRBV6-5	TRBJ2-2	TRBD1	once	TGTGCCAGCAGGTTACAGGGGCTCACCGGGGAGCTGTTTTTT	CASRLQGLTGELFF
TRBV5-1	TRBJ2-4	-	-	TGCGCCAGCAGCTTGGTAAGCGGGGCCAAAAACATTCAGTACTTC	CASSLVSGAKNIQYF
TRBV7-9	TRBJ2-2	-	once	TGTGCCAGCAGCTCCCCCTCAAGCGGTCAGAGCGCCGGGGAGCTGTTTTTT	CASSSPSSGQSAGELFF
TRBV10-3	TRBJ2-7	TRBD1	-	TGTGCCATCAGGGGACAGGGAGTAAGCGAGCAGTACTTC	CAIRGQGVSEQYF
TRBV5-1	TRBJ1-1	-	-	TGCGCCAGCAGCTTGGTCGGAGGGGCGGGGGACACTGAAGCTTTCTTT	CASSLVGGAGDTEAFF
TRBV13	TRBJ1-4	TRBD1	-	TGTGCCAGCACCACACAGGGGGTCGGTGAAAAACTGTTTTTT	CASTTQGVGEKLFF
TRBV7-9	TRBJ2-3	-	-	TGTGCCAGCAGTAACCAGGGGTGGGTATTGGATACGCAGTATTTT	CASSNQGWVLDTQYF
TRBV6-6	TRBJ1-6	-	-	TGTGCCAGCATCGGACTGAATAATTCACCCCTCCACTTT	CASIGLNNSPLHF
TRBV5-1	TRBJ2-1	TRBD2	once	TGCGCCAGCAGCTCGACCGGGACTAGCGGGACCAATGAGCAGTTCTTC	CASSSTGTSGTNEQFF
TRBV7-3	TRBJ2-7	TRBD1	-	TGTGCCAGCAGCTTAGGACAGGGGGTAAACGAGCAGTACTTC	CASSLGQGVNEQYF
TRBV13	TRBJ2-4	-	-	TGTGCCAGCAGCTTGGGGCAGGGCCGAAACATTCAGTACTTC	CASSLGQGRNIQYF
TRBV7-9	TRBJ2-7	TRBD2	-	TGTGCCAGCAGCTCGGGGGGGGGCGCAGGTTACGAGCAGTACTTC	CASSSGGGAGYEQYF
TRBV19	TRBJ1-2	-	-	TGTGCCAGTAGTATCGGGGTTGGCTACACCTTC	CASSIGVGYTF
TRBV14	TRBJ2-7	-	-	TGTGCCAGCAGCCTATTTACTAGAAACGAGCAGTACTTC	CASSLFTRNEQYF
TRBV15	TRBJ2-2	-	-	TGTGCCACCAGCGGACGGGAGAGAGGCACCGGGGAGCTGTTTTTT	CATSGRERGTGELFF
TRBV19	TRBJ2-7	-	-	TGTGCCAGTACCCCCGGCGGCTCCTACGAGCAGTACTTC	CASTPGGSYEQYF
TRBV4-1	TRBJ2-6	TRBD2	few	TGCGCCAGCAGCTACTTGGGGAGGGTTGCTACCGGGGCCAACGTCCTGACTTTC	CASSYLGRVATGANVLTF
TRBV2	TRBJ2-1	-	once	TGTGCCAGCAGTGAAGAGGGGACCGGGGGCTACAATGAGCAGTTCTTC	CASSEEGTGGYNEQFF